A selection of T cell receptor beta chains follows, all from one sample in a study of PD-1 blockade in mismatch repair-deficient tumors. Libraries were prepared by immunoSEQ multiplex PCR; TCRdb keeps only in-frame clonotypes and omits some of them. Among tens of thousands of clones listed, roughly 84% were seen once. The sample here was PBMCs, taken before pembrolizumab treatment. The receptors come from an adult with mismatch repair-deficient cancer. Each CDR3 is given with its conserved first and last residue. The D gene is left open where the match is weak. Part of the rows lack a size; the others show once, few, many or a class for expanded clones.

V gene	J gene	D gene	clone size	CDR3 DNA	CDR3 protein
TRBV7-6	TRBJ2-3	TRBD1	NA	TGTGCCAGCAGCTTATGGACAGGGGGTACAGATACGCAGTATTTT	CASSLWTGGTDTQYF
TRBV6-1	TRBJ1-2	NA	NA	TGTGCCAGCGTAATGTCAGAGCTAGCTATCTATGGCTACACCTTC	CASVMSELAIYGYTF
TRBV6-5	TRBJ1-2	NA	NA	TGTGCCAGCAGTCGCACCGGAGCCGGCTACACCTTC	CASSRTGAGYTF
TRBV21-1	TRBJ2-1	NA	NA	TGTGCCAGCAGCAAACAAGAGAAGGGCAGGGAGGGCAATGAGCAGTTCTTC	CASSKQEKGREGNEQFF
TRBV21-1	TRBJ2-3	NA	NA	TGTGCCAGCGGTGGTAGCGGGAGCGCGACAGATACGCAGTATTTT	CASGGSGSATDTQYF
TRBV2	TRBJ1-5	TRBD1	NA	TGTGCCAGCAGTGGGACAGGGGGTAGAAGCGGCAATCAGCCCCAGCATTTT	CASSGTGGRSGNQPQHF
TRBV14	TRBJ2-1	NA	NA	TGTGCCAGCAGCCAAGAGTTAATAGCAGCCAATGAGCAGTTCTTC	CASSQELIAANEQFF
TRBV6-5	TRBJ1-1	TRBD1	NA	TGTGCCAGCAGTTACTCGGGGACAGGGAACACTGAAGCTTTCTTT	CASSYSGTGNTEAFF
TRBV7-9	TRBJ2-6	NA	NA	TGTGCCAGCAGCCGACCAGGGAACTCTGGGGCCAACGTCCTGACTTTC	CASSRPGNSGANVLTF
TRBV15	TRBJ2-6	NA	NA	TGTGCCACCAGAAGGGGGACCGCAAGCTCTGGGGCCAACGTCCTGACTTTC	CATRRGTASSGANVLTF
TRBV7-9	TRBJ1-2	TRBD1	once	TGTGCCAGCAGCTTAGGGGACAGGGGTAAAACCTTC	CASSLGDRGKTF
TRBV6-1	TRBJ2-5	TRBD2	NA	TGTGCCAGCAGTGAGAGGGGACTAGCGGGAGGTTGGCAAGAGACCCAGTACTTC	CASSERGLAGGWQETQYF
TRBV9	TRBJ1-2	TRBD1	NA	TGTGCCAGCAGCGGAGGGACAGGAGAGAACTATGGCTACACCTTC	CASSGGTGENYGYTF
TRBV15	TRBJ2-1	NA	NA	TGTGCCACCAGCACTCAGGGCCACAATGAGCAGTTCTTC	CATSTQGHNEQFF
TRBV2	TRBJ2-5	NA	NA	TGTGCCAGCAGGGGGACTTACCAAGAGACCCAGTACTTC	CASRGTYQETQYF
TRBV5-1	TRBJ2-5	TRBD2	NA	TGCGCCAGCAGCCCATTAGCTAGCGGGAAGGGGGAGACCCAGTACTTC	CASSPLASGKGETQYF
TRBV5-1	TRBJ2-5	TRBD2	NA	TGCGCCAGCAGCTATCTAGCGGTGGGAGAGACCCAGTACTTC	CASSYLAVGETQYF
TRBV4-1	TRBJ2-7	TRBD1	NA	TGCGCCAGCAGCTCCGTGGGACAGGCTGGACCCGAGCAGTACTTC	CASSSVGQAGPEQYF
TRBV5-1	TRBJ2-1	TRBD1	NA	TGCGCCAGCAGCGCGCCCCTAGGGACAGAGGTGGGAGAGCAGTTCTTC	CASSAPLGTEVGEQFF
TRBV7-2	TRBJ1-5	NA	once	TGTGCCAGCAGCTTGGTACCGGGGATGGGACAGCCCCAGCATTTT	CASSLVPGMGQPQHF
TRBV11-3	TRBJ1-2	TRBD1	NA	TGTGCCAGCAGCCAACCGGGGACAGGGGGCTGGAGCACCTTC	CASSQPGTGGWSTF
TRBV11-2	TRBJ1-2	NA	NA	TGTGCCAGCAGCGTCGCGGGCCCCTATGGCTACACCTTC	CASSVAGPYGYTF
TRBV9	TRBJ1-1	NA	NA	TGTGCCAGCAGCGTGACACCGTCGGGAGGTGAAGCTTTCTTT	CASSVTPSGGEAFF
TRBV18	TRBJ2-1	NA	NA	TGTGCCAGCTCACCGGGCGGGGGCGGCAAGCGGGAGCAGTTCTTC	CASSPGGGGKREQFF
TRBV11-2	TRBJ2-3	NA	NA	TGTGCCAGCAGCCCACATCCCCCTAGCACAGATACGCAGTATTTT	CASSPHPPSTDTQYF
TRBV9	TRBJ2-3	TRBD2	NA	TGTGCCAGCAGCGTAGCTACTAGCGGGACGGGCCTTGGTACGCAGTATTTT	CASSVATSGTGLGTQYF
TRBV7-2	TRBJ2-7	TRBD2	NA	TGTGCCAGCAGCCGAGCGGGAGGGCCGTACGAGCAGTACTTC	CASSRAGGPYEQYF
TRBV5-1	TRBJ1-4	TRBD1	once	TGCGCCAGCAGCTTGGCGGCAGGGGGCGGTGAAAAACTGTTTTTT	CASSLAAGGGEKLFF
TRBV21-1	TRBJ2-7	NA	NA	TGTGCCAGCACCGGGGACAGGAGCTCCTACGAGCAGTACTTC	CASTGDRSSYEQYF
TRBV28	TRBJ1-5	NA	NA	TGTGCCAGCAGTTTCCCAGGGTACGGCAATCAGCCCCAGCATTTT	CASSFPGYGNQPQHF
TRBV4-2	TRBJ2-1	TRBD2	NA	TGTGCCAGCAGCCATTCCGGGACTAGCACCCTCAATGAGCAGTTCTTC	CASSHSGTSTLNEQFF
TRBV5-1	TRBJ2-1	TRBD2	NA	TGCGCCAGCAGCTCCCACGGGACTAGCGGCTACAATGAGCAGTTCTTC	CASSSHGTSGYNEQFF
TRBV5-8	TRBJ2-1	NA	NA	TGTGCCAGCAGCCGCGCAGGGTACAATGAGCAGTTCTTC	CASSRAGYNEQFF
TRBV15	TRBJ2-2	TRBD2	NA	TGTGCCACCAGCAGAGATCCGGGTAGCGGGAGGGAGCTGTTTTTT	CATSRDPGSGRELFF
TRBV27	TRBJ2-3	TRBD2	NA	TGTGCCAGCAGATTCCCTAGCGGGAGTGCAGATACGCAGTATTTT	CASRFPSGSADTQYF
TRBV4-2	TRBJ2-1	NA	NA	TGTGCCAGCAGCCAAGATTTGCCGCGCTCCTACAATGAGCAGTTCTTC	CASSQDLPRSYNEQFF
TRBV10-2	TRBJ2-7	NA	NA	TGCGCCAGCGGCGGGACAGTCTACGAGCAGTACTTC	CASGGTVYEQYF
TRBV5-1	TRBJ1-6	TRBD1	NA	TGCGCCAGCAGCAAGGACAGGGAAGGGTCCCTCCACTTT	CASSKDREGSLHF
TRBV7-8	TRBJ1-1	NA	NA	TGTGCCAGCAGCTCTACAGGGCTGAACACTGAAGCTTTCTTT	CASSSTGLNTEAFF
TRBV7-8	TRBJ2-7	TRBD2	few	TGTGCCAGCAGCTTAGCGATAGTACTAGCGGGAGACCCTCCCCACGAGCAGTACTTC	CASSLAIVLAGDPPHEQYF
TRBV2	TRBJ2-5	NA	NA	TGTGCCAGCCGTTACCAAGAGACCCAGTACTTC	CASRYQETQYF
TRBV6-1	TRBJ2-4	NA	NA	TGTGCCAGCAGTGAAGGTCCAGGAGCCAAAAACATTCAGTACTTC	CASSEGPGAKNIQYF
TRBV28	TRBJ1-6	NA	NA	TGTGCCAACCTACGAGCGACTCTGATCTCCTATAATTCACCCCTCCACTTT	CANLRATLISYNSPLHF
TRBV29-1	TRBJ1-5	TRBD1	NA	TGCAGCGTTACCGGGACAGGGGGCGCGGGTCAGCCCCAGCATTTT	CSVTGTGGAGQPQHF
TRBV7-2	TRBJ2-7	TRBD2	once	TGTGCCAGCAGCTTAGGGCTAGCGGGAGGGCGGTACGAGCAGTACTTC	CASSLGLAGGRYEQYF
TRBV30	TRBJ1-3	NA	NA	TGTGCCTGGAGTGGAGGGCCTGGAAACACCATATATTTT	CAWSGGPGNTIYF
TRBV7-2	TRBJ2-3	TRBD2	NA	TGTGCCAGCAGCTTAGAAAGTAGCGGGAGTACGCAGTATTTT	CASSLESSGSTQYF
TRBV6-6	TRBJ1-1	NA	NA	TGTGCCAGCAGCTCGGACAAACTGAACACTGAAGCTTTCTTT	CASSSDKLNTEAFF
TRBV28	TRBJ1-4	NA	NA	TGTGCCAGCAGTTTATTACCCAGGAATGAAAAACTGTTTTTT	CASSLLPRNEKLFF
TRBV5-1	TRBJ2-1	NA	once	TGCGCCAGCAGCGGCCTCCCAGCAGCGTCTTCCTACAATGAGCAGTTCTTC	CASSGLPAASSYNEQFF
TRBV5-1	TRBJ1-2	NA	NA	TGCGCCAGCACCCCCGGGTCAGAACCTAACTATGGCTACACCTTC	CASTPGSEPNYGYTF
TRBV9	TRBJ2-7	TRBD1	large	TGTGCCAGCAGCGTAGGAGCAGGGACAGGGTTAATCGAGCAGTACTTC	CASSVGAGTGLIEQYF